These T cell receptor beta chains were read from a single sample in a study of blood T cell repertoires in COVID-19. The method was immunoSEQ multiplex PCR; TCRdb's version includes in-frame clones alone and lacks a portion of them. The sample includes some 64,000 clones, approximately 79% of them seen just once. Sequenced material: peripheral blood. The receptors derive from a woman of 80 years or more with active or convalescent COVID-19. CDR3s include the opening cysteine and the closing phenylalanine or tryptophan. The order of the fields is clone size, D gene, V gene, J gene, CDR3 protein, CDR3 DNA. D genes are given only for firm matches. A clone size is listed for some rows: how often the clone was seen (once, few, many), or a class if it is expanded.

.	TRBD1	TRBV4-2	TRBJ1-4	CASSRTGEDEKLFF	TGTGCCAGCAGCCGGACAGGGGAGGATGAAAAACTGTTTTTT
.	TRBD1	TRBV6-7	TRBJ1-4	CASSYGRTGLLNEKLFF	TGTGCCAGCAGTTATGGAAGGACAGGGCTCCTTAACGAAAAACTGTTTTTT
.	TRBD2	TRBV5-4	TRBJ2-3	CASSPRGGGTDTQYF	TGTGCCAGCAGCCCGCGGGGGGGTGGCACAGATACGCAGTATTTT
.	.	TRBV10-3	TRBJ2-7	CAISDRARYEQYF	TGTGCCATCAGTGACAGGGCGCGGTACGAGCAGTACTTC
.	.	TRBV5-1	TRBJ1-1	CASSPRRGWVNTEAFF	TGCGCCAGCAGCCCACGGCGAGGTTGGGTTAACACTGAAGCTTTCTTT
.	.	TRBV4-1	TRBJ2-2	CASSRETRGAATGELFF	TGCGCCAGCAGCCGAGAGACACGGGGGGCAGCCACCGGGGAGCTGTTTTTT
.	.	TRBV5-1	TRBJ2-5	CASNSGSGETQYF	TGCGCCAGCAACTCTGGGAGTGGGGAGACCCAGTACTTC
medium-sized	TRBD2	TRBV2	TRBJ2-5	CASSGASGGVGETQYF	TGTGCCAGCAGTGGAGCGAGCGGGGGGGTTGGGGAGACCCAGTACTTC
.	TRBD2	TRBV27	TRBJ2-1	CATRAGAISYNEQFF	TGTGCCACGAGAGCGGGGGCAATCTCCTACAATGAGCAGTTCTTC
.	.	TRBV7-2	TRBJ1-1	CASSAQGFTEAFF	TGTGCCAGCAGCGCTCAGGGGTTCACTGAAGCTTTCTTT
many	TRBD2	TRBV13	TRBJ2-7	CASSSGIAGGSYEQYF	TGTGCCAGCAGCTCCGGAATAGCGGGGGGATCCTACGAGCAGTACTTC
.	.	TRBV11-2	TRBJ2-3	CASSPGTDTQYF	TGTGCCAGCAGCCCAGGCACAGATACGCAGTATTTT
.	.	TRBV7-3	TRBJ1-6	CASSFKGDNSPLHF	TGTGCCAGCAGCTTTAAGGGGGATAATTCACCCCTCCACTTT
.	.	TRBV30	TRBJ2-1	CAFTTRPIPGHGQFF	TGTGCCTTCACTACTCGTCCCATACCGGGACATGGGCAGTTCTTC
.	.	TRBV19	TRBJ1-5	CASSKREYNQPQHF	TGTGCCAGTAGTAAGCGGGAATACAATCAGCCCCAGCATTTT
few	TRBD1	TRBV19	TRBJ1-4	CASSRQGALQEKLFF	TGTGCCAGTAGTAGGCAGGGGGCGCTTCAAGAAAAACTGTTTTTT
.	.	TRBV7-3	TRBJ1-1	CASSLRQNTEAFF	TGTGCCAGCAGCTTGCGACAGAACACTGAAGCTTTCTTT
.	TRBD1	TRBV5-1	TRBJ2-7	CASSGDRGPPYEQYF	TGCGCCAGCAGCGGGGACAGGGGGCCCCCCTACGAGCAGTACTTC
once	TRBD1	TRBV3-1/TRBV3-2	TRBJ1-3	CASSQVLGQGARGNTIYF	TGTGCCAGCAGCCAAGTGCTAGGACAGGGGGCGCGTGGAAACACCATATATTTT
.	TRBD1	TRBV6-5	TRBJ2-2	CASRQTGGLTGELFF	TGTGCCAGCAGACAGACAGGGGGCTTGACCGGGGAGCTGTTTTTT
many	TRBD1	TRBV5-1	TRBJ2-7	CASSYPTGGKYEQYF	TGCGCCAGCAGCTACCCGACAGGGGGGAAGTACGAGCAGTACTTC
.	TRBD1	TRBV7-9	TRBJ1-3	CASSPGSGTGKGNTIYF	TGTGCCAGCAGCCCGGGATCCGGGACAGGGAAAGGAAACACCATATATTTT
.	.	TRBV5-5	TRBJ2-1	CASSLAARGTAYNEQFF	TGTGCCAGCAGCTTGGCCGCTAGAGGAACGGCCTACAATGAGCAGTTCTTC
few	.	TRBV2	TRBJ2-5	CASTSNLDPMRTQYF	TGTGCCAGCACCTCGAATCTAGATCCTATGCGAACCCAGTACTTC
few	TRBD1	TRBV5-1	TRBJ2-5	CASSYRTGNGETQYF	TGCGCCAGCAGCTATCGGACAGGGAATGGGGAGACCCAGTACTTC
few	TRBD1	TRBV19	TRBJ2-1	CASSVRQGHNEQFF	TGTGCCAGTAGTGTCCGACAGGGCCACAATGAGCAGTTCTTC
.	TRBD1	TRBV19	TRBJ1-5	CASSIATGQGYQPQHF	TGTGCCAGTAGTATAGCAACGGGACAGGGCTATCAGCCCCAGCATTTT
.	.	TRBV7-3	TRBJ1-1	CASSPQGNTEAFF	TGTGCCAGCAGCCCGCAGGGGAACACTGAAGCTTTCTTT
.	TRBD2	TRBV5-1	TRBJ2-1	CASSLASGGAGEQFF	TGCGCCAGCAGCTTGGCCAGCGGGGGGGCCGGTGAGCAGTTCTTC
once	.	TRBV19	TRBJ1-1	CASSMGQTFTEAFF	TGTGCCAGTAGTATGGGGCAGACCTTCACTGAAGCTTTCTTT
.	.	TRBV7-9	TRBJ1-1	CASSLDSAVAFF	TGTGCCAGCAGCCTCGACTCCGCTGTGGCTTTCTTT
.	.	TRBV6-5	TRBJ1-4	CASNTRAGGEKLFF	TGTGCCAGCAATACCAGGGCTGGCGGTGAAAAACTGTTTTTT
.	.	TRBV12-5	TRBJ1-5	CASAHTRDTLFSNQPQHF	TGTGCTAGTGCCCATACCCGGGACACTCTCTTTAGCAATCAGCCCCAGCATTTT
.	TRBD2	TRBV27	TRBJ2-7	CASSLTSGGYEQYF	TGTGCCAGCAGTTTAACTAGCGGGGGTTACGAGCAGTACTTC
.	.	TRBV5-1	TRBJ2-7	CANSLARESEQYF	TGCGCCAACAGCTTGGCACGGGAATCCGAGCAGTACTTC
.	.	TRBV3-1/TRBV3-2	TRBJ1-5	CASSQGQTNQPQHF	TGTGCCAGCAGCCAAGGACAGACCAATCAGCCCCAGCATTTT
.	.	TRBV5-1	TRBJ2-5	CASSPGRNQEAQYF	TGCGCCAGCAGCCCGGGGAGGAACCAAGAGGCCCAGTACTTC
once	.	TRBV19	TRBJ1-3	CASRAGAAGNTIYF	TGTGCCAGTCGTGCAGGGGCAGCAGGAAACACCATATATTTT
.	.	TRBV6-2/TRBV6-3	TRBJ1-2	CASSYSQVPSPGYTF	TGTGCCAGCAGTTACTCGCAGGTCCCCTCGCCCGGCTACACCTTC
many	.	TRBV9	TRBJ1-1	CASSAGIGEGMNTEAFF	TGTGCCAGCAGCGCAGGGATAGGGGAGGGCATGAACACTGAAGCTTTCTTT
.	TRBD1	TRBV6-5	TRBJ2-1	CASSYRDRYNEQFF	TGTGCCAGCAGTTACCGGGACAGATACAATGAGCAGTTCTTC
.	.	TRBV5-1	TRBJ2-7	CASSNTEYLTYEQYF	TGCGCCAGCAGTAACACGGAGTACCTCACCTACGAGCAGTACTTC
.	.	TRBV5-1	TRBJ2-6	CASSLDPGVGANVLTF	TGCGCCAGCAGCTTGGATCCAGGGGTCGGGGCCAACGTCCTGACTTTC
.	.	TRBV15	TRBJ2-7	CATSRDPTVYEQYF	TGTGCCACCAGCAGAGACCCGACAGTCTACGAGCAGTACTTC
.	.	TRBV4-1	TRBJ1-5	CASSQGRTTDQPQHF	TGCGCCAGCAGCCAAGGGAGGACGACGGATCAGCCCCAGCATTTT
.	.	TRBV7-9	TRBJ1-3	CASSWDNLSGNTIYF	TGTGCCAGCAGCTGGGACAACCTCTCTGGAAACACCATATATTTT
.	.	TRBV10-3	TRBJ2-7	CAISPGTEQYF	TGTGCCATCAGTCCAGGAACCGAGCAGTACTTC
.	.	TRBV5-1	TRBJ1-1	CASSLEAQRDEAFF	TGCGCCAGCAGCTTGGAAGCGCAGAGAGATGAAGCTTTCTTT
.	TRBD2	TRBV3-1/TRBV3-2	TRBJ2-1	CASSQEASGGYNEQFF	TGTGCCAGCAGCCAAGAGGCTAGCGGGGGTTACAATGAGCAGTTCTTC
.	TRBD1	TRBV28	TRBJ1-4	CASSPLGQGSNEKLFF	TGTGCCAGCAGTCCCTTGGGACAGGGCTCTAATGAAAAACTGTTTTTT